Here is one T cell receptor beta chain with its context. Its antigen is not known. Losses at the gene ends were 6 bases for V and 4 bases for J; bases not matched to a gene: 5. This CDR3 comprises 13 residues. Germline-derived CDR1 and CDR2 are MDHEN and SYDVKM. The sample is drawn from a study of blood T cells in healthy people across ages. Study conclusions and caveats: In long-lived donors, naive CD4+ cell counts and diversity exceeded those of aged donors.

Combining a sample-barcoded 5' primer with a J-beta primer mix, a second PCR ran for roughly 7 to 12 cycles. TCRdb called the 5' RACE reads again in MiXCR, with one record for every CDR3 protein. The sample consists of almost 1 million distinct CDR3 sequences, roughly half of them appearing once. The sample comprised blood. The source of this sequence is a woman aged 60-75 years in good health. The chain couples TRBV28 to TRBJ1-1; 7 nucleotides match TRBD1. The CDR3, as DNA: TGTGCCAGCAGGGAAGGGGGCACCACTGAAGCTTTCTTT. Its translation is CASREGGTTEAFF.